Reported below is one T cell receptor (beta chain). This record belongs to a study of T cells in Graves' hyperthyroidism and ophthalmopathy. Study as a whole: The initial diagnosis was the point when peripheral blood was collected, ahead of any treatment.

RNA transcripts gave rise to amplified TCR beta CDR3 regions. The study used the HTBI primer set for a first-round RT-PCR of the TCR CDR3. Using its own MiXCR run on the multiplex PCR reads, TCRdb lists one record per CDR3 protein. The data contain about 520,000 distinct CDR3 sequences, less than 25% of them seen just once; the ten biggest clones take up 26%. This CDR3 is 15 amino acids long. The germline V gene has CDR1 SGHRS and CDR2 YFSETQ. V lost 4 bases to trimming and J lost 2 bases; unmatched junction nucleotides: 8. The V and J genes are TRBV5-1 and TRBJ2-7; 8 bases are shared with TRBD1. The source material was blood. The receptor comes from a man aged 18 to 35 with Graves' hyperthyroidism. This CDR3 reads CASSRAGTGPYEQYF. The CDR3 DNA follows: TGCGCCAGCAGCCGGGCCGGGACAGGTCCCTACGAGCAGTACTTC.